Sequencing of this TCR beta chain was carried out in a study of OX40 agonist ivuxolimab in advanced cancers. The overall study: Patients enrolled in dose escalation were diagnosed with hepatocellular carcinoma, melanoma, renal cell or head and neck cancer.

The CDR3 spans 13 residues. Germline CDR1 is MNHEY and CDR2 is SMNVEV (reference sequence). Trimming stripped 3 bases from V and 11 bases from J, with 15 bases between. Comment on this clone: Its antigen is unknown.

Notes on the study in general: Doses of 0.1 to 3.0 mg/kg were accompanied by clonal expansion of CD4+ and CD8+ blood T cells by week 6.

Sequenced by immunoSEQ multiplex PCR; TCRdb stores in-frame clones only, minus some. This sample has fewer than 70,000 clones, with around 88% found just once. The input for sequencing was CD4+ or CD8+ T cells sorted from blood, taken in a trial of the OX40 agonist ivuxolimab. The clonotype was recovered from an adult with an advanced solid tumor such as melanoma, head and neck, liver or kidney cancer. J is TRBJ2-3 and V is TRBV27; D call uncertain. This CDR3 is CASSFPRPGEQYF. The CDR3, as DNA: TGTGCCAGCAGTTTCCCCCGCCCCGGTGAGCAGTATTTT.